The 19 T cell receptor beta chains listed next were all sequenced from one sample in a study of glioma-infiltrating T cells after dendritic cell vaccination. This table comes from immunoSEQ multiplex PCR, and its TCRdb copy is limited to in-frame clones, with some not included. The sample holds 70,000 to 90,000 clones, under 85% seen once. Described time point: after dendritic cell vaccination, including at tumor progression/relapse. The material sequenced was blood, taken after dendritic cell vaccination. All receptors come from a human donor with glioblastoma.

This clone occurred once. The chain recombines TRBV5-6 with TRBJ2-1, with TRBD1 identical over 10 bases. Germline-derived CDR1 and CDR2 are SGHDT and YYEEEE. Unmatched junction bases numbered 3, after V lost 4 bases and J lost 2 bases. There are 15 residues in the CDR3. The CDR3: CASSGGTGAYNEQFF. In DNA form, the CDR3 reads TGTGCCAGCAGCGGAGGGACAGGGGCCTACAATGAGCAGTTCTTC.

The chain joins TRBV7-2 to TRBJ1-3, with TRBD1 identical over 9 bases. The J segment lost 0 bases and the V segment lost 0 bases, leaving 0 bases of the junction unmatched. From germline, CDR1 is SGHTA and CDR2 FQGNSA. The length of the CDR3 is 16 residues. The CDR3 spells CASSLAQGASGNTIYF. The CDR3, as DNA: TGTGCCAGCAGCTTAGCACAGGGGGCCTCTGGAAACACCATATATTTT.

With regard to this clone: A read error may account for a junction end that differs from germline. The V and J genes are TRBV2 and TRBJ2-7, with a tentative D call TRBD2 (5 bases). This CDR3 is built from 11 residues. Germline V gives CDR1 SNHLY, CDR2 FYNNEI. This CDR3 reads CASRREMERYF. The CDR3 DNA reads as TGTGCCAGCAGGAGGGAAATGGAGCGGTACTTC.

The chain uses TRBV2 and TRBJ1-5; D perhaps matches TRBD1 (5 bases). Trimming took 4 bases from V and 3 from J, leaving 13 bases between them. The germline gives CDR1 SNHLY, CDR2 FYNNEI. This CDR3 has 15 residues. CDR3 sequence reads: CASSVPSGANQPQHF. CDR3 nucleotide sequence: TGTGCCAGCAGTGTGCCGAGCGGGGCCAATCAGCCCCAGCATTTT. The full variable domain, completed using reference TRBV2 and TRBJ1-5, is EPEVTQTPSHQVTQMGQEVILRCVPISNHLYFYWYRQILGQKVEFLVSFYNNEISEKSEIFDDQFSVERPDGSNFTLKIRSTKLEDSAMYFCASSVPSGANQPQHFGDGTRLSIL.

This rearrangement joins TRBV27 to TRBJ1-5; TRBD1 aligns across 7 bases. This CDR3 has 14 amino acids. The germline V gene has CDR1 MNHEY and CDR2 SMNVEV (reference sequence). The J segment lost 4 bases and the V segment lost 5 bases, leaving 5 bases of the junction unmatched. The CDR3, as DNA: TGTGCCAGCAGTGCTTACAGGGGTAATCAGCCCCAGCATTTT. Translation gives CASSAYRGNQPQHF.

This clone occurred once. The chain carries TRBV7-2 and TRBJ2-5; possible D gene TRBD2, 5 bases. V lost 5 bases, J lost 1 base, and 20 bases lay in between. Germline V gene data show CDR1 as SGHTA and CDR2 as FQGNSA. This CDR3 has 17 residues. The CDR3: CASSLRTELASQETQYF. CDR3 nucleotides: TGTGCCAGCAGCCTACGGACTGAGCTAGCCTCCCAAGAGACCCAGTACTTC. Combining the CDR3 with reference TRBV7-2 and TRBJ2-5 gives the whole variable domain GAGVSQSPSNKVTEKGKDVELRCDPISGHTALYWYRQSLGQGLEFLIYFQGNSAPDKSGLPSDRFSAERTGGSVSTLTIQRTQQEDSAVYLCASSLRTELASQETQYFGPGTRLLVL.

V gene TRBV7-2 combines with J gene TRBJ2-3; 10 bases are shared with TRBD1. The CDR3 consists of 15 residues. V was pared by 7 bases and J by 3 bases, with 7 bases of the junction left unmatched. Germline V gives CDR1 SGHTA, CDR2 FQGNSA. CDR3 region: CASTPGQGRTDTQYF. CDR3 DNA sequence: TGTGCCAGCACCCCGGGACAGGGGAGGACAGATACGCAGTATTTT.

This chain connects TRBV7-9 to TRBJ1-1, with D unresolved. The germline V gene encodes CDR1 SEHNR and CDR2 FQNEAQ (reference sequence). Trimming shortened V by 4 bases and J by 1 base, and 16 bases separated the two germline ends. The CDR3 length is 16 residues. The CDR3: CASSSLKGGQNTEAFF. The CDR3, as DNA: TGTGCCAGCAGCTCCCTAAAGGGAGGCCAGAACACTGAAGCTTTCTTT. The whole variable domain, remainder taken from reference TRBV7-9 and TRBJ1-1, is DTGVSQNPRHKITKRGQNVTFRCDPISEHNRLYWYRQTLGQGPEFLTYFQNEAQLEKSRLLSDRFSAERPKGSFSTLEIQRTEQGDSAMYLCASSSLKGGQNTEAFFGQGTRLTVV.

The gene calls are TRBV19 and TRBJ1-5, with D possibly being TRBD1 (5 bases). Germline-derived CDR1 and CDR2 are LNHDA and SQIVND (reference sequence). This CDR3 has 15 residues. V dropped 0 bases and J dropped 6 bases, with 12 bases sitting between them. The DNA for the CDR3 is TGTGCCAGTAGTATAGAACCGCAGGGCCGTCAGCCCCAGCATTTT. Protein product: CASSIEPQGRQPQHF.

The rearrangement joins TRBV7-9 to TRBJ2-5; TRBD2 aligns across 7 bases. With V trimmed by 4 bases and J by 2 bases, 7 bases remained unmatched. Germline loops: CDR1 SEHNR, CDR2 FQNEAQ (reference sequence). The CDR3 consists of 15 residues. CDR3 in amino acids: CASSWPPGGQETQYF. DNA for the CDR3: TGTGCCAGCAGCTGGCCACCGGGGGGTCAAGAGACCCAGTACTTC.

The chain links TRBV4-3 to TRBJ2-3, with TRBD2 matching 8 bases. CDR1 and CDR2 (germline): LGHNA, YSLEER. V was clipped by 2 bases and J by 0 bases; unmatched bases: 7. This CDR3 is built from 17 residues. CDR3 residues: CASSQLMQRGSTDTQYF. The DNA for the CDR3 is TGCGCCAGCAGCCAATTGATGCAGCGGGGGAGCACAGATACGCAGTATTTT.

The gene calls are TRBV9 and TRBJ1-1; D is ambiguous. The length of the CDR3 is 15 residues. The V end lost 3 bases, the J end lost 0 bases, and 12 bases lay between the germline ends. Germline V gives CDR1 SGDLS, CDR2 YYNGEE. CDR3 sequence (DNA): TGTGCCAGCAGCGCCACCTGGGCCATGAACACTGAAGCTTTCTTT. This translates into CASSATWAMNTEAFF.

This chain uses TRBV6-6 with TRBJ2-5, with D tentatively TRBD1 (8 bases). This CDR3 is built from 13 residues. Trimming cost V 7 bases and J 3 bases, with 12 bases left between them. Germline values: CDR1 MNHNY, CDR2 SVGAGI (reference sequence). The CDR3 sequence: CASTTGGEETQYF. The CDR3 DNA reads as TGTGCCAGCACCACAGGGGGGGAAGAGACCCAGTACTTC.

The rearrangement uses TRBV5-1 and TRBJ1-4; D remains ambiguous. Trimming shortened V by 4 bases and J by 8 bases, and 9 bases separated the two germline ends. The CDR3 sequence is 12 residues long. CDR1 is SGHRS, CDR2 YFSETQ, per germline. CDR3 in DNA: TGCGCCAGCAGCGACGACAACGAAAAACTGTTTTTT. This encodes CASSDDNEKLFF.

This clone has more than one count but fewer than ten. The chain joins TRBV7-6 to TRBJ1-6; D possibly corresponds to TRBD1 (5 bases). This CDR3 spans 14 amino acids. Germline V gives CDR1 SGHVS, CDR2 FNYEAQ. V lost 2 bases and J lost 8, with 10 bases in between. This chain's CDR3 is CASSLPGKDSPLHF. The CDR3 DNA reads TGTGCCAGCAGCTTACCAGGGAAAGATTCACCCCTCCACTTT.

The chain combines TRBV5-8 with TRBJ1-1; 7 bases agree with TRBD1. The germline V gene has CDR1 SGHTS and CDR2 YDEGEE. The CDR3 is 16 amino acids. The J segment lost 1 base and the V segment lost 3 bases, leaving 9 bases of the junction unmatched. Written as DNA, the CDR3 is TGTGCCAGCAGCTCTATGCCGGGACAGAGGAACACTGAAGCTTTCTTT. Protein: CASSSMPGQRNTEAFF.

This chain's CDR3 is CASGERRTPYNSPLHF. The CDR3 coding sequence is TGTGCCAGCGGAGAAAGAAGGACTCCATATAATTCACCCCTCCACTTT. This chain joins TRBV27 and TRBJ1-6; D is uncertain. The CDR3 runs to 16 residues. The V and J ends lost 8 bases and 4 bases respectively, with 18 bases between them. The germline CDR1 and CDR2 sequences are MNHEY and SMNVEV (reference sequence).

This clone turned up a few times. The chain is built from TRBV4-2 and TRBJ1-2; 9 nucleotides line up with TRBD1. Trimming took 4 bases from V and 5 from J; bases not matched to a gene: 8. This CDR3 is built from 15 residues. Germline V gene sequence: CDR1 LGHNA, CDR2 YNFKEQ. The CDR3 DNA reads as TGTGCCAGCAGCCTTCGACGGGACAGGGATTATGGCTACACCTTC. It codes for CASSLRRDRDYGYTF.

This clone was counted between two and nine times. This chain connects TRBV28 to TRBJ2-2; TRBD2 agrees at 8 bases. V shed 8 bases, J shed 2 bases, and the junction held 10 bases outside the gene matches. CDR1 and CDR2 from the germline V gene are MDHEN and SYDVKM. The CDR3 is made up of 16 amino acids. As DNA, the CDR3 is TGTGCCAGCGGATCGGGACTAGTGCTAAACACCGGGGAGCTGTTTTTT. Its protein product is CASGSGLVLNTGELFF.